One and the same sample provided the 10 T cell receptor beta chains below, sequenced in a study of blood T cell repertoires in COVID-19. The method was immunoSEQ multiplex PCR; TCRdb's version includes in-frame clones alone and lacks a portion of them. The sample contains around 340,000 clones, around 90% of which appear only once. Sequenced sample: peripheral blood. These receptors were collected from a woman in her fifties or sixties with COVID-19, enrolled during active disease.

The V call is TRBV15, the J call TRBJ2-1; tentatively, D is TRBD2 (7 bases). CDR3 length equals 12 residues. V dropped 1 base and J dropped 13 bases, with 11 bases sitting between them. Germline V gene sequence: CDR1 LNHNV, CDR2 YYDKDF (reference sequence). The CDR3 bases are TGTGCCACCAGCAGAGCGGGGGGCCCACAGTTCTTC. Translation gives CATSRAGGPQFF.

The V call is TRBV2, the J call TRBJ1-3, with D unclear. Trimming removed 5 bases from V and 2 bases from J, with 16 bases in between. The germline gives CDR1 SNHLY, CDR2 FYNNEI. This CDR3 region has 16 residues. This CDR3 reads CASSNPAGIPGNTIYF. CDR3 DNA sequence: TGTGCCAGCAGTAACCCCGCGGGGATACCTGGAAACACCATATATTTT.

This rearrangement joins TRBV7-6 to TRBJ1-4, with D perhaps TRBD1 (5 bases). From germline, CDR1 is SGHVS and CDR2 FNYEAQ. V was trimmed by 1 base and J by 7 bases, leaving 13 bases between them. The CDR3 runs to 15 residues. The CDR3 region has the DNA TGTGCCAGCAGCTTAGGGTGGGGCACGGGTGAAAAACTGTTTTTT. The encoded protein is CASSLGWGTGEKLFF.

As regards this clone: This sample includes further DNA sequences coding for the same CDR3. The chain's CDR3 is CASSLDGGNYGYTF. DNA for the CDR3: TGTGCCAGCAGCCTTGATGGAGGGAACTATGGCTACACCTTC. The chain links TRBV5-4 to TRBJ1-2; no clear D. Germline assignment: CDR1 SGHNT and CDR2 YYREEE (reference sequence). V lost 4 bases and J 2 bases, leaving 12 bases between the germline ends. The CDR3 has 14 residues.

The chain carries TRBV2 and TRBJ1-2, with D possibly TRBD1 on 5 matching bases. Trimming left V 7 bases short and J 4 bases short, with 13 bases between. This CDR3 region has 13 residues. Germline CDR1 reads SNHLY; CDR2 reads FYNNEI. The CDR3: CASTKGLGYGYTF. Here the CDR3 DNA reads TGTGCCAGCACCAAGGGGCTTGGCTATGGCTACACCTTC.

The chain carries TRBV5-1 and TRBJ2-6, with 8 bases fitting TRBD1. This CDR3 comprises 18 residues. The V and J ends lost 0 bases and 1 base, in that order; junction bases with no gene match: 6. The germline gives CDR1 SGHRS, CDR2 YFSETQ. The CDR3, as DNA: TGCGCCAGCAGCTTGGAAAGTCAGGGGGCGTCTGGGGCCAACGTCCTGACTTTC. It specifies CASSLESQGASGANVLTF.

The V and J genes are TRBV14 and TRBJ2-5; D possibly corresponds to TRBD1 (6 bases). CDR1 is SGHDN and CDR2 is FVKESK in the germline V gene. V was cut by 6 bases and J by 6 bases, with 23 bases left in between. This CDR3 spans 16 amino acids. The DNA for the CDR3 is TGTGCCAGCAGTCCCACGGACAGCTACTACCGAAAGACCCAGTACTTC. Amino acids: CASSPTDSYYRKTQYF. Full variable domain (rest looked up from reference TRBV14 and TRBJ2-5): EAGVTQFPSHSVIEKGQTVTLRCDPISGHDNLYWYRRVMGKEIKFLLHFVKESKQDESGMPNNRFLAERTGGTYSTLKVQPAELEDSGVYFCASSPTDSYYRKTQYFGPGTRLLVL.

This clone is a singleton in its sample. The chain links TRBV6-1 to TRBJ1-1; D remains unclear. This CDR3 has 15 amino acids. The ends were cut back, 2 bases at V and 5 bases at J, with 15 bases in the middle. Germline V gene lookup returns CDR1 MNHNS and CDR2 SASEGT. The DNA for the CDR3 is TGTGCCAGCAGTGAATGGCACCTGTCTCGAACTGAAGCTTTCTTT. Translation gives CASSEWHLSRTEAFF.

CDR3 DNA: TGTGCCAGCAGCTTAAGCGGGGCCGAAGAGACCCAGTACTTC. Protein: CASSLSGAEETQYF. This chain joins TRBV7-2 and TRBJ2-5, with TRBD2 matching 7 bases. The CDR3 length is 14 residues. Trimming removed 2 bases from V and 3 bases from J; junction bases left unmatched: 3. Germline assignment: CDR1 SGHTA and CDR2 FQGNSA. The variable domain in full, with the rest retrieved from reference TRBV7-2 and TRBJ2-5, is GAGVSQSPSNKVTEKGKDVELRCDPISGHTALYWYRQSLGQGLEFLIYFQGNSAPDKSGLPSDRFSAERTGGSVSTLTIQRTQQEDSAVYLCASSLSGAEETQYFGPGTRLLVL.

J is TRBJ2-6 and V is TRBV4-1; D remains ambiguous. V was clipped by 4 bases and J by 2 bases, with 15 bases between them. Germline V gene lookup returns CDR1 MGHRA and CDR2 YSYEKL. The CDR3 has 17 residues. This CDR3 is CASSPHAAYPGANVLTF. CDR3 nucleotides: TGCGCCAGCAGCCCTCACGCGGCCTATCCTGGGGCCAACGTCCTGACTTTC.